A single count supports the clone carrying this T cell receptor beta chain. The antigen is undetermined. This sample is part of a study of beta chain features in type 1 diabetes. Study conclusions and caveats: Patients' naive, central memory and regulatory TCRB repertoires appeared more alike than those of healthy donors. All four CD4+ subsets from Type 1 diabetes patients carried moderately but significantly shorter TCRB CDR3s. Type 1 diabetes patients had VDJ junctions that carried fewer insertions and more deletions.

Purities over 95% were achieved in all sorted populations. Reverse transcription of all isolated RNA meant that expressed TCRB transcripts were sequenced. Method: immunoSEQ multiplex PCR; TCRdb's copy keeps in-frame clones and lacks some. This table has just over 15,000 clones, approximately 71% appearing once. Germline CDR1 and CDR2: PRHDT and FYEKMQ (reference sequence). J gave up 6 bases and V 5 bases, and 7 bases lay outside the gene matches. The CDR3 sequence is 13 residues long. This TCR was sampled from a man aged 25-45 years with type 1 diabetes. V gene TRBV13 combines with J gene TRBJ2-7, with 7 positions matching TRBD1. Sequenced sample: Tregs from blood. CDR3 protein: CASSPDRFTEQYF. For the CDR3, the DNA is TGTGCCAGCAGCCCGGACAGGTTTACCGAGCAGTACTTC.